This record looks at one T cell receptor (beta chain) sequence and its context. This sample was taken from a study of blood T cell repertoires in COVID-19. The CDR3 extends over 13 amino acids. V was cut by 4 bases and J by 6 bases, with 10 bases left in between. Germline V lookup: CDR1 LGHDT, CDR2 YNNKEL (reference sequence). Per the original data handling: Reference gene primers were amplified, and this amplification served to estimate nucleated cell counts. Generated by immunoSEQ multiplex PCR, the TCRdb table keeps only in-frame clones and is missing some. The V and J calls and clone size were taken over from that table, and D and trimming were inferred from the DNA. Here the sample spans about 140,000 clones, more than 75% being singletons.

Specimen: PBMCs or T cells enriched from blood (not recorded which). This sequence was found in a man aged 60 to 69 who had recovered from COVID-19. V and J are TRBV3-1 (or the pseudogene TRBV3-2) and TRBJ2-1; D is uncertain. The CDR3 loop reads CASSRNLGNEQFF. CDR3 nucleotide sequence: TGTGCCAGCAGCCGAAATCTAGGCAATGAGCAGTTCTTC.